One and the same sample provided the 5 T cell receptor beta chains below, sequenced in a study of vaccination and CD4 T cells after COVID-19. These receptors lack a known antigen. With the Oncomine TCR Beta short-read assay, DNA from cultured CD4+ T cells was sequenced. TCRdb re-called the PCR reads through MiXCR, storing one row per CDR3 protein. Of about 21,000 distinct CDR3 sequences in the sample, around 38% were seen once. Treatment: roughly 11-day PBMC culture with coronavirus spike peptide pools or control peptides (ViraFEST assay). This sample comprised CD4+ T cells from blood, cultured in vitro, obtained before SARS-CoV-2 vaccination. All receptors derive from a human donor who received a COVID-19 vaccine.

This clonotype was counted between two and nine times. This sequence joins TRBV7-6 and TRBJ2-4, with 8 bases identical to TRBD2. Germline V gives CDR1 SGHVS, CDR2 FNYEAQ. The CDR3 runs 17 residues. With 1 base clipped from V and 0 bases from J, the junction kept 5 bases outside the gene matches. The CDR3 loop is CASSLGTGGAAKNIQYF. CDR3 nucleotide sequence: TGTGCCAGCAGCTTAGGGACCGGGGGGGCAGCCAAAAACATTCAGTACTTC.

This chain joins TRBV10-3 and TRBJ1-1, with TRBD1 as a possible D gene (5 bases). Germline-derived CDR1 and CDR2 are ENHRY and SYGVKD. There are 16 residues in the CDR3. V was trimmed by 0 bases and J by 5 bases, leaving 16 bases between them. Here the CDR3 DNA reads TGTGCCATCAGTGAGTCGGTAGGCAGGGTCCGGACTGAAGCTTTCTTT. It is translated as CAISESVGRVRTEAFF.

The chain combines TRBV27 with TRBJ2-2; a weak D match, TRBD2 (5 bases). Germline CDR1 MNHEY, CDR2 SMNVEV (reference sequence). This CDR3 region has 15 residues. V dropped 5 bases and J dropped 5 bases, with 15 bases sitting between them. CDR3 DNA: TGTGCCAGCAGTACAAGACCTTCGGGGACCGGGGAGCTGTTTTTT. This encodes CASSTRPSGTGELFF.

This clonotype appeared a few times. V gene TRBV19 combines with J gene TRBJ1-5; D possibly corresponds to TRBD1 (5 bases). V was pared by 4 bases and J by 7 bases, with 17 bases between. The CDR3 is 15 residues long. Germline V gene sequence: CDR1 LNHDA, CDR2 SQIVND (reference sequence). The CDR3 spells CASSTDAWGWQPQHF. The CDR3 DNA reads as TGTGCCAGTAGTACCGACGCGTGGGGCTGGCAGCCCCAGCATTTT. Combining the CDR3 with reference TRBV19 and TRBJ1-5 gives the whole variable domain DGGITQSPKYLFRKEGQNVTLSCEQNLNHDAMYWYRQDPGQGLRLIYYSQIVNDFQKGDIAEGYSVSREKKESFPLTVTSAQKNPTAFYLCASSTDAWGWQPQHFGDGTRLSIL.

CDR3 residues: CATSRGAGSTDTQYF. DNA for the CDR3: TGTGCCACCAGCAGAGGGGCAGGTAGCACAGATACGCAGTATTTT. The V gene is TRBV15, the J gene TRBJ2-3; D not certain. Trimming removed 1 base at V and 0 bases at J, with 8 bases between. Per germline, CDR1 LNHNV and CDR2 YYDKDF (reference sequence). The CDR3 has 15 amino acids.